This T cell receptor beta chain was observed in a study of T cells after yellow fever vaccination. One entry per CDR3 protein, called by TCRdb with MiXCR from the 5' RACE reads. The repertoire includes some 670,000 distinct CDR3 sequences, about 12% of them detected once, and 15% sits in the top ten. The CDR3 totals 15 residues. V dropped 6 bases and J dropped 6 bases, with 18 bases sitting between them. Per the germline V gene, CDR1 is SNHLY and CDR2 is FYNNEI. This clonotype was seen only a few times. Sequenced here: PBMCs, sampled on the day of the yellow fever booster vaccination. The chain is built from TRBV2 and TRBJ2-1; D is uncertain. The sequence came from a man aged 25 to 40 who received the YFV17D yellow fever vaccine. This chain's CDR3 is CASRSSAWARNEQFF. The CDR3 DNA follows: TGTGCCAGCAGGTCCAGCGCGTGGGCCCGCAATGAGCAGTTCTTC.